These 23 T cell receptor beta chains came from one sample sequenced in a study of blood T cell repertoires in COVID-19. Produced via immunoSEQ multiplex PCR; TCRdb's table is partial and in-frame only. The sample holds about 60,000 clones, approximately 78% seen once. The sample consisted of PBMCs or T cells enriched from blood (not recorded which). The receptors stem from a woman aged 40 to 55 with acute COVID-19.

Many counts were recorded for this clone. The CDR3 DNA follows: TGTGCCAGCAGCTTGGGGCAGCGCACAGATACGCAGTATTTT. Translation gives CASSLGQRTDTQYF. The chain couples TRBV11-2 to TRBJ2-3; a weak D match, TRBD1 (5 bases). This CDR3 region has 14 residues. The germline V gene has CDR1 SGHAT and CDR2 FQNNGV. Trimming pared 3 bases from V and 1 base from J, leaving 8 bases between.

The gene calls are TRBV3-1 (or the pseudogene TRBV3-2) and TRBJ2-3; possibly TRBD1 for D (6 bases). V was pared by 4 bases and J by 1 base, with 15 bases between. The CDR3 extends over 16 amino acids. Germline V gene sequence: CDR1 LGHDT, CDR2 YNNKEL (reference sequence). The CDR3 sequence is CASSPAQGKGTDTQYF. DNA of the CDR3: TGTGCCAGCAGCCCGGCCCAGGGGAAGGGCACAGATACGCAGTATTTT.

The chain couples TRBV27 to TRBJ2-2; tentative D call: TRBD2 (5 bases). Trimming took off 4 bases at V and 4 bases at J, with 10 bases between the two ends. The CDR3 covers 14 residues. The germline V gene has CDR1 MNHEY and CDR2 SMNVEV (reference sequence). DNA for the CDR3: TGTGCCAGCAGTTGGACTGGGATCACCGGGGAGCTGTTTTTT. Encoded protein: CASSWTGITGELFF.

CDR3 sequence: CASIPGGPTNYGYTF. CDR3 coding DNA: TGTGCCAGCATCCCGGGGGGGCCTACTAACTATGGCTACACCTTC. The chain combines TRBV6-1 with TRBJ1-2, with a tentative D call TRBD1 (6 bases). The CDR3 consists of 15 residues. V was pared by 7 bases and J by 0 bases, with 15 bases between. CDR1 and CDR2 from the germline V gene are MNHNS and SASEGT.

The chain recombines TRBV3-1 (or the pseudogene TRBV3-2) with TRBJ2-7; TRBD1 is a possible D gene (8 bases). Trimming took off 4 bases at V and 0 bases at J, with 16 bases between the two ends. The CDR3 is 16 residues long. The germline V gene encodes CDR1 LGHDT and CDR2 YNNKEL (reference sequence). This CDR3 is CASSLDTGGGSYEQYF. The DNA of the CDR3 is TGTGCCAGCAGCCTTGATACAGGGGGGGGCTCCTACGAGCAGTACTTC.

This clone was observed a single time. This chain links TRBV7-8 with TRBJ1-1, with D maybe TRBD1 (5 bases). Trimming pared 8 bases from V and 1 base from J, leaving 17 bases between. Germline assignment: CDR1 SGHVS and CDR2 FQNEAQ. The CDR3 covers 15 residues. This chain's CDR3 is CASREGLPQNTEAFF. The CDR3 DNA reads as TGTGCCAGCCGGGAGGGGCTCCCACAGAACACTGAAGCTTTCTTT.

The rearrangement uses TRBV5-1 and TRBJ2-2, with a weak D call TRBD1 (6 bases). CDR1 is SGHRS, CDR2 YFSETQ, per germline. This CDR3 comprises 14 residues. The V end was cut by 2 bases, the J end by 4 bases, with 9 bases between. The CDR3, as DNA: TGCGCCAGCAGCTTAGGACAGACCACCGGGGAGCTGTTTTTT. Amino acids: CASSLGQTTGELFF. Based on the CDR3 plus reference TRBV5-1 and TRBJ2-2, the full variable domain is KAGVTQTPRYLIKTRGQQVTLSCSPISGHRSVSWYQQTPGQGLQFLFEYFSETQRNKGNFPGRFSGRQFSNSRSEMNVSTLELGDSALYLCASSLGQTTGELFFGEGSRLTVL.

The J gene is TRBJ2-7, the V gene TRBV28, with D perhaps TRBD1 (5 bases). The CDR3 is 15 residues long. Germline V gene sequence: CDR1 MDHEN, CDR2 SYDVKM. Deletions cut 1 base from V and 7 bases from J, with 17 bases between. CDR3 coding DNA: TGTGCCAGCAGTTTATTCGGTCTTAATAAGGGGGAGCAGTACTTC. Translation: CASSLFGLNKGEQYF.

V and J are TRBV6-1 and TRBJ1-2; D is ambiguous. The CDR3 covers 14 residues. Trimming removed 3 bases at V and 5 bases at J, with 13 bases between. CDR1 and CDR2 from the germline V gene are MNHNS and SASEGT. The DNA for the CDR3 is TGTGCCAGCAGTGAGGCGGGCTCAGAATATGGCTACACCTTC. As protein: CASSEAGSEYGYTF.

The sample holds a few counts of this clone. The CDR3 coding sequence is TGTGCCAGCAGTCCCCCGAGAGTTAACTATGGCTACACCTTC. Its protein product is CASSPPRVNYGYTF. The chain uses TRBV28 and TRBJ1-2; D gene ambiguous. The CDR3 covers 14 residues. V was clipped by 5 bases and J by 1 base, with 11 bases between them. Germline CDR1 reads MDHEN; CDR2 reads SYDVKM.

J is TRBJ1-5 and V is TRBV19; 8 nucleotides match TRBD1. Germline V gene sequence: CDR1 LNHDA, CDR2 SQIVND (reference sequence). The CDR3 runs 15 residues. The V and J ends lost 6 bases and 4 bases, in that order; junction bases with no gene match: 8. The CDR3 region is CASRLDRATNQPQHF. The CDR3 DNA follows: TGTGCCAGTAGATTGGACAGGGCTACTAATCAGCCCCAGCATTTT.

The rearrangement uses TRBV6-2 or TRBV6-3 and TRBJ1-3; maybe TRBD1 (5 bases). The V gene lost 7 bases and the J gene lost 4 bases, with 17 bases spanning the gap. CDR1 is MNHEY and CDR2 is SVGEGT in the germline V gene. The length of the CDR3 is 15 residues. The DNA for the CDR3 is TGTGCCAGCATCCCTACGTGGGGCGTCGGAAACACCATATATTTT. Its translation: CASIPTWGVGNTIYF.

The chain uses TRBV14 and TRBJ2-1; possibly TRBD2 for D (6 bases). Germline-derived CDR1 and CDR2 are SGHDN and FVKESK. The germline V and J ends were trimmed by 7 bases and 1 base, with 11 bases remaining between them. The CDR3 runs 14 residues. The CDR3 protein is CASTFSGSYNEQFF. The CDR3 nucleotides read TGTGCCAGCACGTTTAGCGGATCCTACAATGAGCAGTTCTTC.

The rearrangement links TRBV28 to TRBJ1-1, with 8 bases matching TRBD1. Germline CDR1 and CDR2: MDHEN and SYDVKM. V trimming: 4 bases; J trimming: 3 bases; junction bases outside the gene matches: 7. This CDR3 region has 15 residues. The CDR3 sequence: CASSSPGQGDTEAFF. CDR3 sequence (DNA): TGTGCCAGCAGTTCCCCAGGACAGGGAGACACTGAAGCTTTCTTT.

CDR3 nucleotide sequence: TGTGCCAGCAGCTGGGGCTGGGTGGGCACAGATACGCAGTATTTT. Its protein is CASSWGWVGTDTQYF. V gene TRBV5-5 combines with J gene TRBJ2-3; weak D call: TRBD1 (5 bases). V was pared by 3 bases and J by 1 base, with 12 bases between. The V gene's germline CDR1 is SGHKS and CDR2 YYEKEE (reference sequence). The CDR3 extends over 15 amino acids.

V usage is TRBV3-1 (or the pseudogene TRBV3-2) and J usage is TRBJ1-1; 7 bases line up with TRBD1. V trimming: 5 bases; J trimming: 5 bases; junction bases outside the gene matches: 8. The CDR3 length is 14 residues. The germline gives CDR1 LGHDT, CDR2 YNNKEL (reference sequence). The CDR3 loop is CASSAGQRVTEAFF. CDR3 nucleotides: TGTGCCAGCAGCGCGGGACAGAGGGTAACTGAAGCTTTCTTT.

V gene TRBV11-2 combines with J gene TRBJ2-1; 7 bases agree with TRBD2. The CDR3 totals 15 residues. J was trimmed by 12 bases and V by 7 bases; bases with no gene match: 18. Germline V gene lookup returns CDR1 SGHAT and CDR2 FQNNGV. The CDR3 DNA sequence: TGTGCCAGCAACCCCACTCGGGCTTTAACGGGGGGGCAGTTCTTC. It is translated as CASNPTRALTGGQFF.

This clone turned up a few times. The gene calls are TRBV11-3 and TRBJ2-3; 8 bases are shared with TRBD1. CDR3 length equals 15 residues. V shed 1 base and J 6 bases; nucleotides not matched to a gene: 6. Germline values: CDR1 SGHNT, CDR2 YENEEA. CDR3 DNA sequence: TGTGCCAGCAGCTTAGCAGGACAGGGTCCCGATACGCAGTATTTT. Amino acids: CASSLAGQGPDTQYF.

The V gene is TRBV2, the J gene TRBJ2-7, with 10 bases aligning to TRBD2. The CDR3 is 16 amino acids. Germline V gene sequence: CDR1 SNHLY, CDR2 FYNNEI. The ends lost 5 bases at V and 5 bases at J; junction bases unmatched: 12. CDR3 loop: CASSRGGSGRADEQYF. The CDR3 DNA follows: TGTGCCAGCAGTAGAGGTGGCAGCGGGAGGGCGGACGAGCAGTACTTC.

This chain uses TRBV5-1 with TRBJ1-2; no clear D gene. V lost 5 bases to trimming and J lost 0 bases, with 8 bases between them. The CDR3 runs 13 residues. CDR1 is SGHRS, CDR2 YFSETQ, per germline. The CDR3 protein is CASREGANYGYTF. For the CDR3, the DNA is TGCGCCAGCAGAGAGGGCGCTAACTATGGCTACACCTTC.

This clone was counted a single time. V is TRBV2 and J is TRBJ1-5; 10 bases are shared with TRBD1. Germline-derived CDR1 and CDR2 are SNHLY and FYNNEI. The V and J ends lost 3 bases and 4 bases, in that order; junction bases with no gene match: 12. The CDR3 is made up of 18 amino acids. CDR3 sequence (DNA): TGTGCCAGCAGTGAGGACGGGACAGGGGAAGTGAAAAATCAGCCCCAGCATTTT. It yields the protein CASSEDGTGEVKNQPQHF. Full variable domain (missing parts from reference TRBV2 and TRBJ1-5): EPEVTQTPSHQVTQMGQEVILRCVPISNHLYFYWYRQILGQKVEFLVSFYNNEISEKSEIFDDQFSVERPDGSNFTLKIRSTKLEDSAMYFCASSEDGTGEVKNQPQHFGDGTRLSIL.

The CDR3 spells CASSSGTGFAYGYTF. For the CDR3, the DNA is TGTGCCAGCAGCTCAGGGACAGGGTTTGCCTATGGCTACACCTTC. The rearrangement links TRBV6-4 to TRBJ1-2; 9 bases map to TRBD1. The CDR3 extends over 15 amino acids. V lost 6 bases to trimming and J lost 4 bases; unmatched junction nucleotides: 9. Looked up from germline, CDR1 is MRHNA and CDR2 is SNTAGT.

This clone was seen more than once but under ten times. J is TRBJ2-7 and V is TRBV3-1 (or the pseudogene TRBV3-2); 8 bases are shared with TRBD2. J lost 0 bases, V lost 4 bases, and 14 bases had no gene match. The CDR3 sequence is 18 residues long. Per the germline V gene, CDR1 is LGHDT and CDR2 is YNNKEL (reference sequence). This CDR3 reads CASSPLAGGPSGSYEQYF. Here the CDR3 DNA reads TGTGCCAGCAGCCCTTTGGCGGGAGGCCCCTCGGGCTCCTACGAGCAGTACTTC.